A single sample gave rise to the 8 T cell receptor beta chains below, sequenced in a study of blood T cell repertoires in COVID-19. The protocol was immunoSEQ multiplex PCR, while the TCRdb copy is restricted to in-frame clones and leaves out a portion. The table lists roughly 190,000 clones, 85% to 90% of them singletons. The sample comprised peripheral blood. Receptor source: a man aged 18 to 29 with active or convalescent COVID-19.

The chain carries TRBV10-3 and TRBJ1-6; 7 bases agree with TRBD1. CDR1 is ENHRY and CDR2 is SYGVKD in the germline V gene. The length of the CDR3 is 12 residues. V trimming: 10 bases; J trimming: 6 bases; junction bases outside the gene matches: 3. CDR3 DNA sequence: TGTGCCAACCGGGACAGTAATTCACCCCTCCACTTT. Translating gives CANRDSNSPLHF.

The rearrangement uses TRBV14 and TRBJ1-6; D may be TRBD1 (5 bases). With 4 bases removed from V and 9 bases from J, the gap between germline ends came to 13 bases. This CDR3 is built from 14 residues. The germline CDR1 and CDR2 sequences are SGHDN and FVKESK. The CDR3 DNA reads TGTGCCAGCAGCCGGGGAGGGCAGGGTTCACCCCTCCACTTT. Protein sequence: CASSRGGQGSPLHF.

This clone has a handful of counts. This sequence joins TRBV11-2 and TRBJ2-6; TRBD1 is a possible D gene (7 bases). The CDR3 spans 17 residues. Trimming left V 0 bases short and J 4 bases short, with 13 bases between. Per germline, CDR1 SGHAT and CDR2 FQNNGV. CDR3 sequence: CASSLEWRGPGANVLTF. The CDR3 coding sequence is TGTGCCAGCAGCTTAGAATGGAGGGGGCCCGGGGCCAACGTCCTGACTTTC.

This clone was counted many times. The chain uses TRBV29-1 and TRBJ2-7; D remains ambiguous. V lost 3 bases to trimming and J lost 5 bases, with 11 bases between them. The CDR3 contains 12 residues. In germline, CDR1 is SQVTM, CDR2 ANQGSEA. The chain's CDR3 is CSVDLVPNEQYF. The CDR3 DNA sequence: TGCAGCGTTGATCTAGTCCCCAACGAGCAGTACTTC.

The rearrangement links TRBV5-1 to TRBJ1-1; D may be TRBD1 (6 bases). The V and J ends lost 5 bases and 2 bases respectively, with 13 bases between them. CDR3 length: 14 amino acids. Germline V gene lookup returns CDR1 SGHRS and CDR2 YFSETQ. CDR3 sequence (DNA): TGCGCCAGCAGACCGGGACACTTAAACACTGAAGCTTTCTTT. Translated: CASRPGHLNTEAFF. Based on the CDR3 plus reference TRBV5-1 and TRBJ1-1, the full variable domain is KAGVTQTPRYLIKTRGQQVTLSCSPISGHRSVSWYQQTPGQGLQFLFEYFSETQRNKGNFPGRFSGRQFSNSRSEMNVSTLELGDSALYLCASRPGHLNTEAFFGQGTRLTVV.

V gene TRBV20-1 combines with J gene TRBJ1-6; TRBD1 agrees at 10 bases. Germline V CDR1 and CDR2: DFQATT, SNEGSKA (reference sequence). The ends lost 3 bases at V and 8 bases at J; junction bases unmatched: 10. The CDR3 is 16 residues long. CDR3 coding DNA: TGCAGTGCTAGTCCCTCCGGGACAGGGGCTTATTCACCCCTCCACTTT. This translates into CSASPSGTGAYSPLHF.

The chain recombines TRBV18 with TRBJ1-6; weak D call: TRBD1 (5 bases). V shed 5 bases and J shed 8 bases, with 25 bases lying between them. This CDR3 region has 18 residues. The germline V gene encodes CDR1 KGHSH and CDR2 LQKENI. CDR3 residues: CASSTYTTRSGGHSPLHF. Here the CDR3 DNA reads TGTGCCAGCTCAACCTATACTACCAGGAGCGGGGGTCATTCACCCCTCCACTTT.

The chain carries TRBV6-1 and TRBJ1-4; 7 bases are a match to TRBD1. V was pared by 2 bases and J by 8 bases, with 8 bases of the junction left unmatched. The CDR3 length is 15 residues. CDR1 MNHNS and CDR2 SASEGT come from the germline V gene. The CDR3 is CASSELAQGEEKLFF. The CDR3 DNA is TGTGCCAGCAGTGAACTCGCGCAGGGGGAAGAAAAACTGTTTTTT.